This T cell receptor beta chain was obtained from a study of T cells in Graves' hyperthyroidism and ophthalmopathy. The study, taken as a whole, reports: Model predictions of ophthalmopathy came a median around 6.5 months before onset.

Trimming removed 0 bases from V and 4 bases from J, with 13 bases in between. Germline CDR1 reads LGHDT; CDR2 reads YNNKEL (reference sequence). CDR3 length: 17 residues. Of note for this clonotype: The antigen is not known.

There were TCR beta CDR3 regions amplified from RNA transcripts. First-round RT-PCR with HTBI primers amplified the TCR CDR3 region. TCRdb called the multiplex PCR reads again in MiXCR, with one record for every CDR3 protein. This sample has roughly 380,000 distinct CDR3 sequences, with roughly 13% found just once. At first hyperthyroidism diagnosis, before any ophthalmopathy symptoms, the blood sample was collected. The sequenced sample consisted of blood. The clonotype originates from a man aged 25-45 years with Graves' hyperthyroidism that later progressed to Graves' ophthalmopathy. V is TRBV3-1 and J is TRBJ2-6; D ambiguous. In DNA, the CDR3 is TGTGCCAGCAGCCAAGAGACACTGATGAAGGGGGCCAACGTCCTGACTTTC. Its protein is CASSQETLMKGANVLTF.